This T cell receptor (beta chain) is drawn from a study of T cell responses to AZD1222 COVID-19 vaccine. CDR3 length: 15 residues. V lost 5 bases, J lost 5 bases, and 18 bases lay in between. CDR1 is MDHEN, CDR2 SYDVKM, per germline. Regarding the study as a whole: Reports say nearly half of spike-specific TCRs go after unmutated variant regions. There were mostly white British donors and more females than males, and clonal diversity was possibly underestimated. Scientists sampled the repertoires only once the peak T cell response had passed. Breadth and depth of Spike-specific TCRs rose after two AZD1222 doses.

About this clone itself: Antigen unknown.

Libraries were prepared by immunoSEQ multiplex PCR; TCRdb keeps only in-frame clonotypes and omits some of them. Here the sample spans about 100,000 clones, roughly 89% being singletons. The genes are TRBV28 and TRBJ1-2; maybe TRBD1 (6 bases). The material was peripheral blood, obtained on day 0 of AZD1222 vaccination. This TCR was sampled from an adult in good health. The chain's CDR3 is CASSPQDRGAYGYTF. The CDR3 nucleotides read TGTGCCAGCAGTCCACAGGACAGAGGGGCTTATGGCTACACCTTC.